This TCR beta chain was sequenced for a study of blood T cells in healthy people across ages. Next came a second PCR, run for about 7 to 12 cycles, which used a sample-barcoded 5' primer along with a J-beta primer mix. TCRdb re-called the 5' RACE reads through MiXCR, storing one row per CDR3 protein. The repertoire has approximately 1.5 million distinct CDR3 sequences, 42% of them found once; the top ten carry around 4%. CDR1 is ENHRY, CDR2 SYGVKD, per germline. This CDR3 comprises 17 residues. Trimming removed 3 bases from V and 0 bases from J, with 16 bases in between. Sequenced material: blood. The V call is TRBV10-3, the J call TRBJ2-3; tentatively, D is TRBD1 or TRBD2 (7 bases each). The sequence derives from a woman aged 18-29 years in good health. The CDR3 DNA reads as TGTGCCATCAGTGACCCAGGGGGGGAGAGTAGCACAGATACGCAGTATTTT. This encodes CAISDPGGESSTDTQYF.